The T cell receptor (beta chain) under discussion was sequenced for a study of OX40 agonist ivuxolimab in advanced cancers. Study information: Patients in dose escalation had liver, melanoma, kidney or head and neck cancers. Study conclusions and caveats: It was not determined which antigens were specifically recognized by the peripheral T cells that had undergone clonal expansion.

As concerns this clone: Antigen specificity is unknown.

V dropped 7 bases and J dropped 2 bases, with 5 bases sitting between them. The CDR3 length is 12 residues. Germline V gene lookup returns CDR1 LNHDA and CDR2 SQIVND (reference sequence). The table came from immunoSEQ multiplex PCR; TCRdb's copy has only in-frame clones and leaves some out. The table includes tens of thousands of clones, around four fifths detected once. This clonotype originated in an adult with an advanced solid tumor such as melanoma, head and neck, liver or kidney cancer. The sequenced sample was CD4+ or CD8+ T cells sorted from blood, obtained in a trial of the OX40 agonist ivuxolimab. This chain uses TRBV19 with TRBJ2-2; D unresolved. The CDR3 DNA sequence: TGTGCCAGTAATTTAAACACCGGGGAGCTGTTTTTT. It codes for CASNLNTGELFF.